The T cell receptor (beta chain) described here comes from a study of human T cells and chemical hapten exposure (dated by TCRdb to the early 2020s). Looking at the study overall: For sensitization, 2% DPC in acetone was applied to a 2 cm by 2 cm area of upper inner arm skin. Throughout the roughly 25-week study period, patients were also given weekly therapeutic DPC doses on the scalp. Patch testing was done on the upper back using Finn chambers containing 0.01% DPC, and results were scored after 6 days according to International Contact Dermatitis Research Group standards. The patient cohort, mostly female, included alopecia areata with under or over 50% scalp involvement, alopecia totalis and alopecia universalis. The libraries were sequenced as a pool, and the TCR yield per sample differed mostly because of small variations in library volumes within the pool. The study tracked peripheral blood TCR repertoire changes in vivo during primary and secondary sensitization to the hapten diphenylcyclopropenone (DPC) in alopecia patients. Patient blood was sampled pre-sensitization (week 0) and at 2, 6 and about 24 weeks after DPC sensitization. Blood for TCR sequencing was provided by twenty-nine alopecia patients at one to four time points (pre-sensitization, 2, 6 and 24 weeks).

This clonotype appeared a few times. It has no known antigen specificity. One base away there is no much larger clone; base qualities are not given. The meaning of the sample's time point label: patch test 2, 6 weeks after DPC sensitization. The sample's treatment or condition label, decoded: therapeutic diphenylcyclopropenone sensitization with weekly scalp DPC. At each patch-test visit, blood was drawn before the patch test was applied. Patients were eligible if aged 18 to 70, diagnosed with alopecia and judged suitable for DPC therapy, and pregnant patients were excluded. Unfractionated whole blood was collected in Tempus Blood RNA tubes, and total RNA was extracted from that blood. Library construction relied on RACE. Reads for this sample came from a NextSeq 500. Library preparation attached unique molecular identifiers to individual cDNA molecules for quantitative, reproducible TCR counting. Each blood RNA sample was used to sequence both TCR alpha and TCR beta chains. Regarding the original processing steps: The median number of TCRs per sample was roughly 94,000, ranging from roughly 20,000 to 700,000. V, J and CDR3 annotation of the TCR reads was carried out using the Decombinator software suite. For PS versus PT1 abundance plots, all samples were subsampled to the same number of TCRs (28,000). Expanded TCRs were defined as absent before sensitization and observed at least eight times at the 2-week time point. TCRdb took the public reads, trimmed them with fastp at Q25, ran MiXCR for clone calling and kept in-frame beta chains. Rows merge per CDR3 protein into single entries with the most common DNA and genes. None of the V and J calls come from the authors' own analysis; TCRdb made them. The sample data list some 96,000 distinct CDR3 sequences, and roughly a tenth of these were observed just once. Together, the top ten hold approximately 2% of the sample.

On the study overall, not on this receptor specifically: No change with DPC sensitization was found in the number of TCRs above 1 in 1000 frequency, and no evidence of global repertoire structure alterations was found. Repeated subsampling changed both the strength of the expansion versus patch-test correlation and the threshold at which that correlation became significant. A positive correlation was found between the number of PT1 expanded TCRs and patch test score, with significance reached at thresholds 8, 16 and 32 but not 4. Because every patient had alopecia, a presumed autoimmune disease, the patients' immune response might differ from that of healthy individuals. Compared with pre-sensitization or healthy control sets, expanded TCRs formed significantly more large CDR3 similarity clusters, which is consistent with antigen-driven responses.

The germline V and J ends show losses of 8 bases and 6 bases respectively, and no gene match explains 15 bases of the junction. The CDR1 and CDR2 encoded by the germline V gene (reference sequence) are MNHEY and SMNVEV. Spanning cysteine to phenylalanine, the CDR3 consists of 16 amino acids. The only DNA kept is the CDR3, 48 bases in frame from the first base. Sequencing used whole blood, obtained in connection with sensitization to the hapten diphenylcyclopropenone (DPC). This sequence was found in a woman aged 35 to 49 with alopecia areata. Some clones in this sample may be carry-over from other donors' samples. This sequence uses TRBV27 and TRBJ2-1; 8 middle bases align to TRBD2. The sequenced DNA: TGTGCCAGCGCCCCCCCGGGACTAGTAAGGAGCAATGAGCAGTTCTTC. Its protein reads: CASAPPGLVRSNEQFF.